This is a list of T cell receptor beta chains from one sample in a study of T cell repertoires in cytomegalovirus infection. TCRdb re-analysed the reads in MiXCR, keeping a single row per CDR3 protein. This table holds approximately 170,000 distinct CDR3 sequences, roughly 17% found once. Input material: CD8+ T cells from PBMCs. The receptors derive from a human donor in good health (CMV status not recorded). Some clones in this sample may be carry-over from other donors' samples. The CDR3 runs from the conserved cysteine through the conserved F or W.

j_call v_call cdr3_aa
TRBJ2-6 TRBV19 CASSIDFGTGRSGANVLTF
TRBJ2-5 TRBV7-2 CASSPLAGGYQETQYF
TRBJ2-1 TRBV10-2 CASSGWARNEQFF
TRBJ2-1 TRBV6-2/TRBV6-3 CASHGLAGGMVEQFF
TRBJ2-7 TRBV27 CASRAGTSGSSYEQYF
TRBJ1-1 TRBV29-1 CSVGGSGSPAPFF
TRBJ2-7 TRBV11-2 CASSPGLNDYEQYF
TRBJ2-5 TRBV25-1 CASSDTKETQYF
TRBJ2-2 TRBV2 CASSERDLNTGELFF
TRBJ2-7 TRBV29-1 CSVEFQGQGAGEQYF
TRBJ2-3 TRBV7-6 CASSLRPLGGTSTDTQYF
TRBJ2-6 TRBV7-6 CASSLGYDSGANVLTF
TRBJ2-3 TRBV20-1 CSAREEDRRHTDTQYF
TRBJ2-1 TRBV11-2 CASSLDHLAATRGEQFF
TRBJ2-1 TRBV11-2 CASSRPGQGTAPIMSSYNEQFF
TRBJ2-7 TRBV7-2 CASSLNPGYEQYF
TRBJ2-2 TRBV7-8 CASTPRIANTGELFF
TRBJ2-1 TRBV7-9 CASSLAGTSGKRINEQFF
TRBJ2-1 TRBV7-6 CASSLGTSLNEQFF
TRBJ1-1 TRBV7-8 CASRRVRGFTEAFF
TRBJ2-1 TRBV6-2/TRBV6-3 CASSYSVVVSYNEQFF
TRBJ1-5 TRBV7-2 CASSLDYRGNQPQHF
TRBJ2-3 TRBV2 CASSESVYRAGAVGTDTQYF
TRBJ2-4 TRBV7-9 CASSPDRAPGVIQYF
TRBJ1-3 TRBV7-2 CASSLNRGQGNTIYF
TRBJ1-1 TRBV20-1 CSARETGGTEAFF
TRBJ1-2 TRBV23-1 CASSLRRSANPFYGYTF
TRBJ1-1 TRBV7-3 CASSPTNDRAAFF
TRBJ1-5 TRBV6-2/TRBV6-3 CASSTTGFTQPQHF
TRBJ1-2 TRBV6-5 CASSYYTPDRPSTGYTF
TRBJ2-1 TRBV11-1 CASTSGELRQFF
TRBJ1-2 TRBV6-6 CASRTQGNYGYTF
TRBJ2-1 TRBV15 CATSRELGQPNEQFF
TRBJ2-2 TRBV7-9 CASRSGGTGELFF
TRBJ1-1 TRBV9 CASSVDSKNTEAFF
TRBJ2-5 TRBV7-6 CASSHPQREGGTQYF
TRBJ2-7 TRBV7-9 CASSSRSGTFSYEQYF
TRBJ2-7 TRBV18 CASSLRLPGQGIYEQYF
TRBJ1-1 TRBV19 CASGPILNTEAFF
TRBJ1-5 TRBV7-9 CASSYEQGPDQPQHF
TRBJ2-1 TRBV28 CASSPHTRAYNEQFF
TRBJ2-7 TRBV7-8 CASSPNLQGGYEQYF